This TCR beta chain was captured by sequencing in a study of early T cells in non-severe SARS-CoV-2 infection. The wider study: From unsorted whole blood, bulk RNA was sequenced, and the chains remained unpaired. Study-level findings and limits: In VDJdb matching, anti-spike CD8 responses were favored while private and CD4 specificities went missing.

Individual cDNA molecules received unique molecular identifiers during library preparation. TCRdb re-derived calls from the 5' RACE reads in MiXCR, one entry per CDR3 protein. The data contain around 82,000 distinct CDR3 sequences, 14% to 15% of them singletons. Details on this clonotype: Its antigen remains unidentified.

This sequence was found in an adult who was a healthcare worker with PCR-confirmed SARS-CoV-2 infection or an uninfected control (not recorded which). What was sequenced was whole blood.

DNA of the CDR3: TGTGCCAGCAGCATCAATGGCAGGGCCACCGGGGAGCTGTTTTTT. Translating it yields CASSINGRATGELFF. The rearrangement uses TRBV12-3 or TRBV12-4 and TRBJ2-2; a weak D match, TRBD1 (5 bases). Trimming took 6 bases from V and 4 from J, leaving 15 bases between them. CDR3 size: 15 residues.